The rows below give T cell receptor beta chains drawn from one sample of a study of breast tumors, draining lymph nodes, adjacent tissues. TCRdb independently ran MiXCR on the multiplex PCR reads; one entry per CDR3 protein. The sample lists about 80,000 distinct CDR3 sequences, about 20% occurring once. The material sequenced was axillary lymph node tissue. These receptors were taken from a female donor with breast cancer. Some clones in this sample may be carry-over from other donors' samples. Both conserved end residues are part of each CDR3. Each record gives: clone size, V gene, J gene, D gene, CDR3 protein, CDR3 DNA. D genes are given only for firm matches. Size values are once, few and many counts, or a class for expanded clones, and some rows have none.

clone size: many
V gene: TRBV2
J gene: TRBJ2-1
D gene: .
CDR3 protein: CASSTGPSSYNEQFF
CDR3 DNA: TGTGCCAGCAGTACAGGCCCCAGCTCCTACAATGAGCAGTTCTTC

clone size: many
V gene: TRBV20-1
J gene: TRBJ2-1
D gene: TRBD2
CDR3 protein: CSGGIPGLGGNEQFF
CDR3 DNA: TGCAGCGGGGGGATCCCGGGACTAGGGGGCAATGAGCAGTTCTTC

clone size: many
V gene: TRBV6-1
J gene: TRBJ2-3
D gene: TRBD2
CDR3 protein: CASALGLAGGLSDTQYF
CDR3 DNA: TGTGCCAGCGCCCTAGGGCTAGCGGGAGGCTTGTCCGATACGCAGTATTTT

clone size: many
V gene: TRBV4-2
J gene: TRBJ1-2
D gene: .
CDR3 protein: CASSQNPGNYGYTF
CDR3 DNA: TGTGCCAGCAGCCAAAACCCAGGAAACTATGGCTACACCTTC

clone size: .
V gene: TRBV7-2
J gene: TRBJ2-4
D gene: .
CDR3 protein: CASSFQGTLSDIQYF
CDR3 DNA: TGTGCCAGCAGCTTCCAGGGGACCCTTAGCGACATTCAGTACTTC

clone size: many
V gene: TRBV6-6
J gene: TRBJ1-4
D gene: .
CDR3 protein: CASSYGNEKLFF
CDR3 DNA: TGTGCCAGCAGTTACGGTAATGAAAAACTGTTTTTT

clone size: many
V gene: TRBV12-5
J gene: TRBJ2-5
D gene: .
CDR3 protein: CASGFRSSRERQETQYF
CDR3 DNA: TGTGCTAGTGGTTTTCGATCGTCCCGCGAACGTCAAGAGACCCAGTACTTC

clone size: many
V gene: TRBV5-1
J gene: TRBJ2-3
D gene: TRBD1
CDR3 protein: CASSPGQANTDTQYF
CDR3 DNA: TGCGCCAGCAGCCCGGGACAGGCCAACACAGATACGCAGTATTTT

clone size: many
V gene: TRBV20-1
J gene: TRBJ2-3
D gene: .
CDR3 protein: CSARVSGASTDTQYF
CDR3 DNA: TGCAGTGCTAGAGTTTCAGGGGCTAGCACAGATACGCAGTATTTT

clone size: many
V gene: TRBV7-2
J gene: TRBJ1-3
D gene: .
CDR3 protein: CASSLTGYAGNTIYF
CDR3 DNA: TGTGCCAGCAGCTTAACGGGGTACGCTGGAAACACCATATATTTT

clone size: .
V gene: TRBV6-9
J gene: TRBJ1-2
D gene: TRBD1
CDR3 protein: CASSSPGTGLHGYTF
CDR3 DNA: TGTGCCAGCAGTTCCCCCGGGACAGGGCTGCATGGCTACACCTTC

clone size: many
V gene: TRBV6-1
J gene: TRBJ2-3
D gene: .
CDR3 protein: CASSTTDTQYF
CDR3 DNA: TGTGCCAGCAGTACGACCGATACGCAGTATTTT

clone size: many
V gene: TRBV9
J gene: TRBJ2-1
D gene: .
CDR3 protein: CASSVGGSMNEQFF
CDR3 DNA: TGTGCCAGCAGCGTAGGCGGTAGTATGAATGAGCAGTTCTTC

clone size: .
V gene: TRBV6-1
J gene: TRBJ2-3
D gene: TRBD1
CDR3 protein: CASRDRGVRGADTQYF
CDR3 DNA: TGTGCCAGCAGGGACAGGGGCGTTCGGGGGGCAGATACGCAGTATTTT

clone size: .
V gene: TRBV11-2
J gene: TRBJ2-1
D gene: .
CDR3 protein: CASSWENEQFF
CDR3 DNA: TGTGCCAGCAGCTGGGAGAATGAGCAGTTCTTC

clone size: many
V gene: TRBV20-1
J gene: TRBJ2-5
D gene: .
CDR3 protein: CSATPTITLKGTQYF
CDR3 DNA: TGCAGTGCTACCCCAACAATAACCTTGAAAGGGACCCAGTACTTC

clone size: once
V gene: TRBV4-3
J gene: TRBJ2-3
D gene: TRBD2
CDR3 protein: CASSQDPAGGKGTQYF
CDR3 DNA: TGCGCCAGCAGCCAAGACCCAGCGGGAGGCAAAGGTACGCAGTATTTT

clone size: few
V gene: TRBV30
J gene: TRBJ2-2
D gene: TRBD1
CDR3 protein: CAWHGTGATGELFF
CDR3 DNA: TGTGCCTGGCACGGGACAGGGGCCACCGGGGAGCTGTTTTTT

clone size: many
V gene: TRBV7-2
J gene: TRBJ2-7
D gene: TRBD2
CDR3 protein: CASSLFGGEYEQYF
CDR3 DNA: TGTGCCAGCAGCTTATTCGGGGGGGAGTACGAGCAGTACTTC

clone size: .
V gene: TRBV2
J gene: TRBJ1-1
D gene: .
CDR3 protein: CASSLRGENTEAFF
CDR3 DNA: TGTGCCAGCAGTCTCAGAGGGGAGAACACTGAAGCTTTCTTT

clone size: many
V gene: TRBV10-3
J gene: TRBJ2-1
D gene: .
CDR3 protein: CAISGPSGGLVGGQFF
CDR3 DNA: TGTGCCATCAGTGGTCCTAGCGGAGGGCTGGTAGGGGGGCAGTTCTTC

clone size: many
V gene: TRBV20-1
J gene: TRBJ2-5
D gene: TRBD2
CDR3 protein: CSAPTSGSGETQYF
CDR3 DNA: TGCAGTGCACCTACTAGCGGGAGTGGAGAGACCCAGTACTTC

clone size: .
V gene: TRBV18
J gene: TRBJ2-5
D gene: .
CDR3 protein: CASSPELGAGETQYF
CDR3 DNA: TGTGCCAGCTCACCGGAGCTAGGGGCCGGGGAGACCCAGTACTTC

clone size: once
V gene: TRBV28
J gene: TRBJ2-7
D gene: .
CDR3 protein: CASSPGQSYEQCF
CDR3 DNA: TGTGCCAGCAGTCCCGGACAGTCCTACGAGCAGTGCTTC

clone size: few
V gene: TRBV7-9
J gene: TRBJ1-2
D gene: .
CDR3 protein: CASSLPGEENYGYTF
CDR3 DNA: TGTGCCAGCAGCTTACCCGGGGAGGAAAACTATGGCTACACCTTC

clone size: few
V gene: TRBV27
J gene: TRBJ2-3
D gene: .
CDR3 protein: CASSLKGGSTDTQYF
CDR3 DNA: TGTGCCAGCAGTTTAAAAGGGGGGAGCACAGATACGCAGTATTTT

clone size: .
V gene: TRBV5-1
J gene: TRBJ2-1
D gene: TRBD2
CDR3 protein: CASSLGGLAGGPENTIDEQFF
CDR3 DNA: TGCGCCAGCAGCTTGGGAGGACTAGCGGGAGGGCCTGAAAACACAATCGATGAGCAGTTCTTC

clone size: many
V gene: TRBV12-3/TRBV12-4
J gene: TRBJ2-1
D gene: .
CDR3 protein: CASSLVVGGNNEQFF
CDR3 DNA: TGTGCCAGCAGTTTAGTCGTGGGCGGGAACAATGAGCAGTTCTTC

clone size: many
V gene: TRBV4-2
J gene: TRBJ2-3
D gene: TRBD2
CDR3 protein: CASSRKAGETTDTQYF
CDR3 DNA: TGTGCCAGCAGCCGGAAAGCGGGAGAGACCACAGATACGCAGTATTTT

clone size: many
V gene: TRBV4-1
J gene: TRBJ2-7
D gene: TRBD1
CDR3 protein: CASRPDRDHEQYF
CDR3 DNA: TGCGCCAGCAGACCGGACAGGGACCACGAGCAGTACTTC

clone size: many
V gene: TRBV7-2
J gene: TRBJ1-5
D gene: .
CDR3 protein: CASSKSGLSNQPQHF
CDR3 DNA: TGTGCCAGCAGCAAATCAGGACTTTCCAATCAGCCCCAGCATTTT

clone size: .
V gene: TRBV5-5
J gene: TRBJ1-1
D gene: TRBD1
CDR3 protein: CASKLRGQGARSTEAFF
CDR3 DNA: TGTGCCAGCAAGCTTAGGGGACAGGGGGCGCGAAGCACTGAAGCTTTCTTT

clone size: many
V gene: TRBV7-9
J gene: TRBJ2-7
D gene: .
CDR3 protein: CASSLGGWGSEQYF
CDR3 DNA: TGTGCCAGCAGCTTAGGAGGGTGGGGTAGCGAGCAGTACTTC

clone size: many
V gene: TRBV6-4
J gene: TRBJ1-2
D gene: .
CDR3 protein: CASSDIPGYGYTF
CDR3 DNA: TGTGCCAGCAGTGACATCCCCGGCTATGGCTACACCTTC

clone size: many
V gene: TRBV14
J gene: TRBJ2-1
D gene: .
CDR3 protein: CASSPRGGPRAEQFF
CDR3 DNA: TGTGCCAGCAGTCCCCGGGGAGGTCCCAGGGCTGAGCAGTTCTTC

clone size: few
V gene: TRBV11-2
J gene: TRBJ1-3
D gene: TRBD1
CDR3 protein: CASSLGRQGLSGNTIYF
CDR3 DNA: TGTGCCAGCAGCTTAGGGCGACAGGGACTCTCTGGAAACACCATATATTTT

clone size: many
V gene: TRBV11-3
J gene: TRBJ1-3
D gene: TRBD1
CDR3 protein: CASSPQGGNTIYF
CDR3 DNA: TGTGCCAGCAGCCCACAGGGGGGAAACACCATATATTTT

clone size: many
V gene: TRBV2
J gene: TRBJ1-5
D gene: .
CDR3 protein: CASSRDSNQPQHF
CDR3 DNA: TGTGCCAGCAGCCGGGACAGCAATCAGCCCCAGCATTTT

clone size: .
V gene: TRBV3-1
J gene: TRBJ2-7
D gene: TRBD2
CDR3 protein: CASSQEARGSYEQYF
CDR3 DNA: TGTGCCAGCAGCCAAGAAGCTCGCGGGAGTTACGAGCAGTACTTC

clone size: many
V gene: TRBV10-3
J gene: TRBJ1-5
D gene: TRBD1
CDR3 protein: CAISEGQGQPQHF
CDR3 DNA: TGTGCCATCAGTGAGGGACAGGGACAGCCCCAGCATTTT

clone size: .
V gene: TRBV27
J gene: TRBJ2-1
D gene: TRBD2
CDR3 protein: CASSSPRLAGLNNEQFF
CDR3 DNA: TGTGCCAGCAGTTCACCTCGCCTAGCGGGGCTTAACAATGAGCAGTTCTTC

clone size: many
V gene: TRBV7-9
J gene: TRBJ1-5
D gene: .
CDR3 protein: CASSLQGNQPQHF
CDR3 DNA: TGTGCCAGCAGCTTACAGGGCAATCAGCCCCAGCATTTT

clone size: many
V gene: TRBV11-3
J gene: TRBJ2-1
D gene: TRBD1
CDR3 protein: CASSFADRGPVEQFF
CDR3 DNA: TGTGCCAGCAGCTTTGCGGACAGGGGGCCGGTTGAGCAGTTCTTC

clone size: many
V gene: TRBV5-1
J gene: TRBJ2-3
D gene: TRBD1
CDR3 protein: CASSTSGTGSTDTQYF
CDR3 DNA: TGCGCCAGCAGCACGTCCGGGACAGGTAGCACAGATACGCAGTATTTT

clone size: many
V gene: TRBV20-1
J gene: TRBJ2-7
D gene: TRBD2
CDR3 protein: CSASRGLAGSLVDEQYF
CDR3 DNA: TGCAGTGCTAGCCGAGGACTAGCGGGTTCTTTAGTGGACGAGCAGTACTTC

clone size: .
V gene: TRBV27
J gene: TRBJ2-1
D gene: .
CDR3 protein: CASSLWGAKADNEQFF
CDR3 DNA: TGTGCCAGCAGTTTATGGGGGGCTAAAGCTGACAATGAGCAGTTCTTC